This TCR beta chain was captured by sequencing in a study of blood T cell repertoires in COVID-19. Profiling relied on immunoSEQ multiplex PCR, and the TCRdb table lists in-frame clones only, not all of them. The sample carries around 16,000 clones, 82% recorded once. The CDR3 is 16 amino acids. CDR1 and CDR2 from the germline V gene are LNHNV and YYDKDF (reference sequence). V lost 4 bases to trimming and J lost 9 bases; unmatched junction nucleotides: 11. The sample holds one count of this clone. This sequence originates from a man older than 75 with active or convalescent COVID-19. The sample taken for sequencing was peripheral blood. The genes are TRBV15 and TRBJ1-6; 8 bases are a match to TRBD1. CDR3 coding DNA: TGTGCCACCAGCAAAATCGCGGACAGGGCAATTTCACCCCTCCACTTT. The encoded protein is CATSKIADRAISPLHF. Full variable domain (remainder filled in from reference TRBV15 and TRBJ1-6): DAMVIQNPRYQVTQFGKPVTLSCSQTLNHNVMYWYQQKSSQAPKLLFHYYDKDFNNEADTPDNFQSRRPNTSFCFLDIRSPGLGDTAMYLCATSKIADRAISPLHFGNGTRLTVT.